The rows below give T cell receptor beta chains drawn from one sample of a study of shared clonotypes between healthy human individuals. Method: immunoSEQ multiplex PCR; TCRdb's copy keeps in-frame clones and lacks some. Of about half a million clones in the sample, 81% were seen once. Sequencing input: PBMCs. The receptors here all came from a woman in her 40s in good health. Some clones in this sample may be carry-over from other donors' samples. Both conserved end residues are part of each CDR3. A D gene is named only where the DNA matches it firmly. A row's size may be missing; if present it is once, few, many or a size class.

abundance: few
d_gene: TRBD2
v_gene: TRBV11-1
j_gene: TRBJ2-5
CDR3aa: CASSNLAGGPGETQYF
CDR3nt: TGTGCCAGCAGCAACCTAGCGGGAGGGCCGGGAGAGACCCAGTACTTC

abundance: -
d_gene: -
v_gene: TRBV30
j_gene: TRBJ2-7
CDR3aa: CAWTRDRSYEQYF
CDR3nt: TGTGCCTGGACCCGTGACAGGTCCTACGAGCAGTACTTC

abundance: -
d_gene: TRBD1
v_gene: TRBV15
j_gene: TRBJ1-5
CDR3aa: CATSPRDRGFQPQHF
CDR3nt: TGTGCCACCAGCCCCCGGGACAGAGGGTTCCAGCCCCAGCATTTT

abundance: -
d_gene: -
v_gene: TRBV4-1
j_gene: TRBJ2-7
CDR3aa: CASSQGLSYEQYF
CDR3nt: TGCGCCAGCAGCCAAGGTTTGTCCTACGAGCAGTACTTC

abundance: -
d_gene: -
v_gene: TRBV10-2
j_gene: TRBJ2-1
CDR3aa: CASSDPASGRGYEQFF
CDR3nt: TGCGCCAGCAGTGACCCCGCCAGCGGGCGAGGGTATGAGCAGTTCTTC

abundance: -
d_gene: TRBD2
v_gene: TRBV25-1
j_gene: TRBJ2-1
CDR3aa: CASKLAGEGYNEQFF
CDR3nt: TGTGCCAGCAAACTAGCGGGAGAGGGGTACAATGAGCAGTTCTTC

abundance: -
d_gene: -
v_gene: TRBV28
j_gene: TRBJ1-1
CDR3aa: CASSIEENTEAFF
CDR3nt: TGTGCCAGCAGTATCGAGGAGAACACTGAAGCTTTCTTT

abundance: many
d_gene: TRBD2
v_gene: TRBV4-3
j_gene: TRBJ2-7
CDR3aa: CASSQALAGGGYEQYF
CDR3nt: TGCGCCAGCAGCCAAGCCCTAGCGGGAGGGGGTTACGAGCAGTACTTC

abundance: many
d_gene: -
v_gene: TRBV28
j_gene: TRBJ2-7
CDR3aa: CASSTGPFTVPDQYF
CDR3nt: TGTGCCAGCAGCACGGGCCCGTTCACGGTTCCGGACCAGTACTTC

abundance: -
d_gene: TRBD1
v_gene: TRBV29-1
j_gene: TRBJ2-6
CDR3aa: CSVGQGAAGANVLTF
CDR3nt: TGCAGCGTCGGACAGGGGGCGGCTGGGGCCAACGTCCTGACTTTC

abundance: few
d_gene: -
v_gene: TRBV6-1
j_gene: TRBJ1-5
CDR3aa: CASSEQSNQPQHF
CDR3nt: TGTGCCAGCAGTGAACAGAGCAATCAGCCCCAGCATTTT

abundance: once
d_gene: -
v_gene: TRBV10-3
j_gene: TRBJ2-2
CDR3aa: CAIKTHTNTGELFF
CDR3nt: TGTGCCATTAAGACACATACGAACACCGGGGAGCTGTTTTTT

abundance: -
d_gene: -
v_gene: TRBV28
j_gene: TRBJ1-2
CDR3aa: CASRSGTRGYTF
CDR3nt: TGTGCCAGCAGGTCCGGGACTCGTGGCTACACCTTC

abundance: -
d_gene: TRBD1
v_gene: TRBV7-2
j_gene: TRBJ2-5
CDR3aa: CASSPRTGQTQYF
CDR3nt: TGTGCCAGCAGCCCCAGGACAGGGCAGACCCAGTACTTC

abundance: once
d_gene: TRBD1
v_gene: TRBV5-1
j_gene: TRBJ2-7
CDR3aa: CASSLVVSGGLYEQYF
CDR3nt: TGCGCCAGCAGCTTGGTGGTTTCAGGGGGTCTTTACGAGCAGTACTTC

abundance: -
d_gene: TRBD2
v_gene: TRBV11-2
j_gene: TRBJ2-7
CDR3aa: CASSLDLGGRSEQYF
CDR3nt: TGTGCCAGCAGCTTAGATCTAGGCGGGAGGAGCGAGCAGTACTTC

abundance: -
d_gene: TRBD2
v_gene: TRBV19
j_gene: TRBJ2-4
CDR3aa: CASSLTGAGGNIQYF
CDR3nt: TGTGCCAGTAGCCTAACTGGGGCGGGAGGAAACATTCAGTACTTC

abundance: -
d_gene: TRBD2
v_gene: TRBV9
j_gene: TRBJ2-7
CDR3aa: CASSASGRGGYEQYF
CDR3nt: TGTGCCAGCAGCGCTAGCGGGAGGGGGGGCTACGAGCAGTACTTC

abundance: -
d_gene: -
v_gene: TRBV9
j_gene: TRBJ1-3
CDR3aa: CASSVQGSSGNTIYF
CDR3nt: TGTGCCAGCAGCGTACAGGGAAGCTCTGGAAACACCATATATTTT

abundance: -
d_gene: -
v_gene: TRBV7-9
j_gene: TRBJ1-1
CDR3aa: CASSPLRDLNTEAFF
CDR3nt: TGTGCCAGCAGCCCCCTCAGGGACTTGAACACTGAAGCTTTCTTT

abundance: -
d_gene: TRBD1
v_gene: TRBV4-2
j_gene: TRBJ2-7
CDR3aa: CASSQGQGAVYEQYF
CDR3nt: TGTGCCAGCAGCCAAGGACAGGGGGCAGTTTACGAGCAGTACTTC

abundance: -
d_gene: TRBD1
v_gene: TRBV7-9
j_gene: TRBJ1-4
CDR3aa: CASSSGQGEEKLFF
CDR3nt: TGTGCCAGCAGCTCCGGACAGGGAGAGGAAAAACTGTTTTTT

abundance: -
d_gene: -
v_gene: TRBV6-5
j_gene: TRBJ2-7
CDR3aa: CASSEKAAYEQYF
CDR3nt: TGTGCCAGCAGTGAGAAGGCAGCATACGAGCAGTACTTC

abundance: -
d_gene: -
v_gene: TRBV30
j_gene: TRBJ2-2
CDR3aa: CAWSGTNTGELFF
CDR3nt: TGTGCCTGGAGTGGGACAAACACCGGGGAGCTGTTTTTT

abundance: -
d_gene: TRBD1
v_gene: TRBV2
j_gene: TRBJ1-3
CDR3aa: CASRSFWTGRRNTIYF
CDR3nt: TGTGCCAGCAGAAGCTTTTGGACAGGGAGACGGAACACCATATATTTT

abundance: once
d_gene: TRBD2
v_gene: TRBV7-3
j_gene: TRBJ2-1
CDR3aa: CASSLLAGEPDEQFF
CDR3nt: TGTGCCAGCAGCCTACTAGCGGGAGAACCCGATGAGCAGTTCTTC

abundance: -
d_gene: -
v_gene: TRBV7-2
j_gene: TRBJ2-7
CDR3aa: CASSSLPIEQYF
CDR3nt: TGTGCCAGCAGCTCATTACCGATAGAGCAGTACTTC

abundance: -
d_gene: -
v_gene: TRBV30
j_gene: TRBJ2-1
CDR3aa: CAWSGPGSAYNEQFF
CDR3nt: TGTGCCTGGAGCGGACCAGGGTCCGCCTACAATGAGCAGTTCTTC

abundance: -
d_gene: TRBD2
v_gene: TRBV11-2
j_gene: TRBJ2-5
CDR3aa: CASSHWGGRSDETQYF
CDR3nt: TGTGCCAGCAGCCACTGGGGGGGGAGAAGTGATGAGACCCAGTACTTC

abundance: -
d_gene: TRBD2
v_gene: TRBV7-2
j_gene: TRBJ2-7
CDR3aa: CASKRTSGSYEQYF
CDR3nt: TGTGCCAGCAAGAGGACTAGCGGATCCTACGAGCAGTACTTC

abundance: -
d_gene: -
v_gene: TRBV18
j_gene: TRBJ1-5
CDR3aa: CASSVDPSGSNQPQHF
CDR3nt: TGTGCCAGCTCCGTGGACCCCTCCGGTAGCAATCAGCCCCAGCATTTT

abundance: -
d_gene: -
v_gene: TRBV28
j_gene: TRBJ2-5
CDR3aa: CASRGGASPNF
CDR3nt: TGTGCCAGCAGGGGGGGGGCCTCTCCGAACTTC

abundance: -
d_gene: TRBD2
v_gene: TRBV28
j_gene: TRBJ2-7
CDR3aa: CASSLQLGRDYMGEQYF
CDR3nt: TGTGCCAGCAGTTTGCAGTTAGGCCGGGACTATATGGGCGAGCAGTACTTC

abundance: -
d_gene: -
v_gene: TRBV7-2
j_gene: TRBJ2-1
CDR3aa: CASSLWTENEQFF
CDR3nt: TGTGCCAGCAGCCTATGGACAGAAAATGAGCAGTTCTTC

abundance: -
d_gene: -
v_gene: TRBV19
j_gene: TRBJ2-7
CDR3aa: CASSIRPAAGYEQYF
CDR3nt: TGTGCCAGTAGTATTAGACCCGCGGCGGGATACGAGCAGTACTTC

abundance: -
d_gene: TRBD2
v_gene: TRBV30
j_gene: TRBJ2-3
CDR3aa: CAWSRGRLAGGSTDTQYF
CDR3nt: TGTGCCTGGAGTAGAGGTAGGCTAGCGGGAGGAAGCACAGATACGCAGTATTTT

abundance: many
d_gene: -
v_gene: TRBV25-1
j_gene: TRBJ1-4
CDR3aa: CASSEYGGFREKLFF
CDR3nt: TGTGCCAGCAGTGAATATGGGGGTTTTCGGGAAAAACTGTTTTTT

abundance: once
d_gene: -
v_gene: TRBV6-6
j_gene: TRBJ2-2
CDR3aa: CASSPRGAGGELFF
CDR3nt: TGTGCCAGCAGCCCACGTGGGGCCGGCGGGGAGCTGTTTTTT

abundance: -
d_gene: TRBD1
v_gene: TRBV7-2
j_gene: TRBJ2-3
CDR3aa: CASSLAKGAFTDTQYF
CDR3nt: TGTGCCAGCAGCTTGGCGAAGGGGGCTTTTACAGATACGCAGTATTTT

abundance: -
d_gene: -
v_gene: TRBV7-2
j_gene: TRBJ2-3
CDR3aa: CASSPLEYGTDTQYF
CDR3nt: TGTGCCAGCAGCCCCCTAGAGTATGGCACAGATACGCAGTATTTT

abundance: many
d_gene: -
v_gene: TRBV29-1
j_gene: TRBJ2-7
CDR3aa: CSVERGAEQYF
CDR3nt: TGCAGCGTTGAACGAGGAGCGGAGCAGTACTTC

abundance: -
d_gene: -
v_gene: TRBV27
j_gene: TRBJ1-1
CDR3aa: CASSLSFVTEAFF
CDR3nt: TGTGCCAGCAGTTTATCGTTTGTCACTGAAGCTTTCTTT

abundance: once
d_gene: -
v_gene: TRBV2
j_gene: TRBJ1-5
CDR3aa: CASSDQPNQPQHF
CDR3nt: TGTGCCAGCAGTGATCAGCCGAATCAGCCCCAGCATTTT

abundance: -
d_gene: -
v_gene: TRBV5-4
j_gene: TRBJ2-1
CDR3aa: CASSLGRNEQFF
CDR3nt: TGTGCCAGCAGCTTGGGGCGGAATGAGCAGTTCTTC

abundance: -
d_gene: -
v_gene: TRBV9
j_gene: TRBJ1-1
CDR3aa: CASSATARGNTEAFF
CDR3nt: TGTGCCAGCAGCGCCACAGCCAGGGGGAACACTGAAGCTTTCTTT